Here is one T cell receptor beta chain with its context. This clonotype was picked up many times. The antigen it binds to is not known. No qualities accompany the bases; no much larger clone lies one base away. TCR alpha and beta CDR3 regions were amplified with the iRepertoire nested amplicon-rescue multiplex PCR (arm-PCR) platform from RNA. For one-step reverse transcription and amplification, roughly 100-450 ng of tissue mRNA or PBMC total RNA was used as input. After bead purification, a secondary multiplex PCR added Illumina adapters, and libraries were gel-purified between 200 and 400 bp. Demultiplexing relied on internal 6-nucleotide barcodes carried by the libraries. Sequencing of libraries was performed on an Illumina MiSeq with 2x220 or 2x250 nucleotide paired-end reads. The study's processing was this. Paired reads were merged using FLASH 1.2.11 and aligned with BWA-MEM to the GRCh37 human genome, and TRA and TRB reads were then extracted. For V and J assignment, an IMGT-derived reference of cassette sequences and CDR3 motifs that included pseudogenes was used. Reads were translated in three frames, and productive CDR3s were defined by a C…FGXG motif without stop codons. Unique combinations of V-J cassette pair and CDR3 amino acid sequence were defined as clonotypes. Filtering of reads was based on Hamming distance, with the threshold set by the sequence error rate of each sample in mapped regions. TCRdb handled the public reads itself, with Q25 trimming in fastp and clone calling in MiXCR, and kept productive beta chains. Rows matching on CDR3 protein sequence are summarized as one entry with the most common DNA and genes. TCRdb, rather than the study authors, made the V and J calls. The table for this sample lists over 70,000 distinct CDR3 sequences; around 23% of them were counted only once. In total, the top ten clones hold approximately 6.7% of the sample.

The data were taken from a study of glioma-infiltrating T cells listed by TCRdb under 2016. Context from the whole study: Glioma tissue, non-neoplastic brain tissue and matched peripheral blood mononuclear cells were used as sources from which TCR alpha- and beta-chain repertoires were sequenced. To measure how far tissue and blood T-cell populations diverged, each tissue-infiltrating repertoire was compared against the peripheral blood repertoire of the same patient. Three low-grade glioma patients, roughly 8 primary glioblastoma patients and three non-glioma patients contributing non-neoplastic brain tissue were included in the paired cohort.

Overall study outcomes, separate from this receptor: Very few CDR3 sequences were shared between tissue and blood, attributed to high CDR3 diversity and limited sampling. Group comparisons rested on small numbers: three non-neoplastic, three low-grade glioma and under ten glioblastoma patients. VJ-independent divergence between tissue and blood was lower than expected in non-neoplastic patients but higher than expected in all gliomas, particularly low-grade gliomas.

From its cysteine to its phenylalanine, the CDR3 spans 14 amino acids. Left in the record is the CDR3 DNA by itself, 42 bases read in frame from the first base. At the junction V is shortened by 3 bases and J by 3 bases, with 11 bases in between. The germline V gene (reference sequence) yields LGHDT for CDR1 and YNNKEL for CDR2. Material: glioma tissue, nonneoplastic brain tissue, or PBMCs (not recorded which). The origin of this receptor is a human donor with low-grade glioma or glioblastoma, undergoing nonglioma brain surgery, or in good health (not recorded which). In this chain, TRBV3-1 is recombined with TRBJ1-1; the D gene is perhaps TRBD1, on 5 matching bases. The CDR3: CASSHSDRHTEAFF. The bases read TGTGCCAGCAGCCACTCCGACAGACACACTGAAGCTTTCTTT.